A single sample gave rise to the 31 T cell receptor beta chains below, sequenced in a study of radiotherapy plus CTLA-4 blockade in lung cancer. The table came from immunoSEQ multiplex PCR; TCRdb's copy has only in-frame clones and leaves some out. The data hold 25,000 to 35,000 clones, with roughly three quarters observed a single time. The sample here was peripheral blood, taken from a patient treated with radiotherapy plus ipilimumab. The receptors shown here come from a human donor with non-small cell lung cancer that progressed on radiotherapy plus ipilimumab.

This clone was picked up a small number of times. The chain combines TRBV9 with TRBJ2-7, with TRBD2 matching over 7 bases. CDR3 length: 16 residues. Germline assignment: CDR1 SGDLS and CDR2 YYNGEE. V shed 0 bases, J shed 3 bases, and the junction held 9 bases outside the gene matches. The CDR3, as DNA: TGTGCCAGCAGCGTAGATGGGGGGGTAAGTGGCTACGAGCAGTACTTC. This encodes CASSVDGGVSGYEQYF. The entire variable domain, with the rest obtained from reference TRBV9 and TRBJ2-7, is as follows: DSGVTQTPKHLITATGQRVTLRCSPRSGDLSVYWYQQSLDQGLQFLIQYYNGEERAKGNILERFSAQQFPDLHSELNLSSLELGDSALYFCASSVDGGVSGYEQYFGPGTRLTVT.

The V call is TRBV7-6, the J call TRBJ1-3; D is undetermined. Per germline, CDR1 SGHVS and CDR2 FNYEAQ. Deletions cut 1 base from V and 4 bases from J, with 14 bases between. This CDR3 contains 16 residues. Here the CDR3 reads CASSLGFRGSGNTIYF. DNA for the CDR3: TGTGCCAGCAGCTTAGGATTCCGGGGATCAGGAAACACCATATATTTT. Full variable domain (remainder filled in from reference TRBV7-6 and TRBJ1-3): GAGVSQSPRYKVTKRGQDVALRCDPISGHVSLYWYRQALGQGPEFLTYFNYEAQQDKSGLPNDRFSAERPEGSISTLTIQRTEQRDSAMYRCASSLGFRGSGNTIYFGEGSWLTVV.

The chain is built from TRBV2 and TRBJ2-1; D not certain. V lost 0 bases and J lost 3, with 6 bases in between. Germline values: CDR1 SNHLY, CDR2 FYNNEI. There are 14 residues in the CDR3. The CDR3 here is CASSEAGGYNEQFF. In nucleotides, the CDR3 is TGTGCCAGCAGTGAAGCAGGTGGCTACAATGAGCAGTTCTTC.

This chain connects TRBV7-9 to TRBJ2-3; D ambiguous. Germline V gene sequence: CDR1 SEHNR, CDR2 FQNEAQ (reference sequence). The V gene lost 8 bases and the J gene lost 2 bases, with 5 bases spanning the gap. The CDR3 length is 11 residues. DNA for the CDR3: TGTGCCAGCGGATTCACAGATACGCAGTATTTT. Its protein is CASGFTDTQYF.

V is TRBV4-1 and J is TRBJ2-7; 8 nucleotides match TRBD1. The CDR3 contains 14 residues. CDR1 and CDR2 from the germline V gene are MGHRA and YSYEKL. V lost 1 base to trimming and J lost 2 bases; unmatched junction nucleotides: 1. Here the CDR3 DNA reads TGCGCCAGCAGCCAAGGGGACAGGACCTACGAGCAGTACTTC. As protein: CASSQGDRTYEQYF.

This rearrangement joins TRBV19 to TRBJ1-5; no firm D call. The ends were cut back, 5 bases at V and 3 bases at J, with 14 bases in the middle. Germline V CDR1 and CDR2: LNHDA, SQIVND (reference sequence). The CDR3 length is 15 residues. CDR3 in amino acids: CASSLVQSPNQPQHF. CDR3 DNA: TGTGCCAGTAGTCTGGTTCAAAGTCCCAATCAGCCCCAGCATTTT.

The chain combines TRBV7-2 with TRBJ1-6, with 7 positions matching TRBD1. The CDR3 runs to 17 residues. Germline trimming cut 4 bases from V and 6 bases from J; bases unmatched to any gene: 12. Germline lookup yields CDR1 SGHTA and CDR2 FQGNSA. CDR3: CASSSTQRDSFNSPLHF. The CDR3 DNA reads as TGTGCCAGCAGCTCGACGCAGAGGGACAGTTTTAATTCACCCCTCCACTTT.

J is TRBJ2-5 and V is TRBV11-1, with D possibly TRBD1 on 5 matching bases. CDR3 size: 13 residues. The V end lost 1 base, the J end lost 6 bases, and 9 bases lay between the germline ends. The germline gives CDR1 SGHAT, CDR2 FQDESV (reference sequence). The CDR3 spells CASSLGGVKTQYF. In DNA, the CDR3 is TGTGCCAGCAGCTTAGGGGGCGTGAAGACCCAGTACTTC. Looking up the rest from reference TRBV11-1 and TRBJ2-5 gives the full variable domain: EAEVAQSPRYKITEKSQAVAFWCDPISGHATLYWYRQILGQGPELLVQFQDESVVDDSQLPKDRFSAERLKGVDSTLKIQPAELGDSAMYLCASSLGGVKTQYFGPGTRLLVL.

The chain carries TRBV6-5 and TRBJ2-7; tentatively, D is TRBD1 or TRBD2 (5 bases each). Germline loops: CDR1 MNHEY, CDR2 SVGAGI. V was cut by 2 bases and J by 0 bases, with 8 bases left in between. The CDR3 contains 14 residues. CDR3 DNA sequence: TGTGCCAGCAGTTACACTGGGACCTCCTACGAGCAGTACTTC. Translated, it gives CASSYTGTSYEQYF.

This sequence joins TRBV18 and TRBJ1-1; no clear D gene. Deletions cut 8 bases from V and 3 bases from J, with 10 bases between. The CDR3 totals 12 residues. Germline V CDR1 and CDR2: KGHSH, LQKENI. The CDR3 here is CASKSMDTEAFF. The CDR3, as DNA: TGTGCCAGCAAAAGCATGGACACTGAAGCTTTCTTT.

In DNA form, the CDR3 reads TGTGCCAGCAGTTACTCGGGGGATGGCTACACCTTC. The encoded protein is CASSYSGDGYTF. The chain is built from TRBV6-5 and TRBJ1-2; tentative D call: TRBD1 (5 bases). Trimming removed 0 bases at V and 6 bases at J, with 5 bases between. Germline values: CDR1 MNHEY, CDR2 SVGAGI. This CDR3 region has 12 residues.

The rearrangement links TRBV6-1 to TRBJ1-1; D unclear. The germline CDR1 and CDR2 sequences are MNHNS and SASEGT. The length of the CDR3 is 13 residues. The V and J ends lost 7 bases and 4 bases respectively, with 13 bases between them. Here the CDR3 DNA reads TGTGCCAGCACCTATAGTCCTTCCACTGAAGCTTTCTTT. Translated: CASTYSPSTEAFF.

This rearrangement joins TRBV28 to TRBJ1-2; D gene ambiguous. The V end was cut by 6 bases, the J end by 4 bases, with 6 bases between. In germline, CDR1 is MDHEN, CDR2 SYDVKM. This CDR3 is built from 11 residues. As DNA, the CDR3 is TGTGCCAGCAGCCCGGCCTATGGCTACACCTTC. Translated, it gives CASSPAYGYTF.

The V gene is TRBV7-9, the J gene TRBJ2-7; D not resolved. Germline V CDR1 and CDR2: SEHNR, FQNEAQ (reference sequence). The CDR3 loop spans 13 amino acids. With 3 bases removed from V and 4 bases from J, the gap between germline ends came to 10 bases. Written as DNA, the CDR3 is TGTGCCAGCAGCTTTACTTCAGCGTACGAGCAGTACTTC. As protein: CASSFTSAYEQYF.

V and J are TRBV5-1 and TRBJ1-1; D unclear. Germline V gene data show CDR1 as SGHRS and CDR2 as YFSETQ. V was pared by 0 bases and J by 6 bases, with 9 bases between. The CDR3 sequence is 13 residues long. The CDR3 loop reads CASSLVPSAEAFF. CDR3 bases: TGCGCCAGCAGCTTGGTTCCGAGCGCTGAAGCTTTCTTT.

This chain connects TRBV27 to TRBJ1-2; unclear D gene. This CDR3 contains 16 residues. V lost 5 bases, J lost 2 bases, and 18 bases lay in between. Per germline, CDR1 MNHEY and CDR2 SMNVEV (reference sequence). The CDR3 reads CASSPTPWAVNYGYTF. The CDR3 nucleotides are TGTGCCAGCAGTCCTACCCCCTGGGCAGTAAACTATGGCTACACCTTC.

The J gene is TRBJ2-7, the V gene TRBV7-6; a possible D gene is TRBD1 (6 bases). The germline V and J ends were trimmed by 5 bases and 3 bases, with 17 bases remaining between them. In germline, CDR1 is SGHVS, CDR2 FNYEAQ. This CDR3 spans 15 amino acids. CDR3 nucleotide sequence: TGTGCCAGCAGCCTCGACAGGCTGGGGTACTACGAGCAGTACTTC. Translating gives CASSLDRLGYYEQYF.

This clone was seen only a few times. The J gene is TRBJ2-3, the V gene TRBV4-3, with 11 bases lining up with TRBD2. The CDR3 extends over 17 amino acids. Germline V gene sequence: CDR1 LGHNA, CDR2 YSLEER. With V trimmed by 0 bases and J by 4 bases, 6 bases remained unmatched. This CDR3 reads CASSQERTSGGPDTQYF. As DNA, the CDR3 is TGCGCCAGCAGCCAAGAACGAACTAGCGGGGGTCCAGATACGCAGTATTTT.

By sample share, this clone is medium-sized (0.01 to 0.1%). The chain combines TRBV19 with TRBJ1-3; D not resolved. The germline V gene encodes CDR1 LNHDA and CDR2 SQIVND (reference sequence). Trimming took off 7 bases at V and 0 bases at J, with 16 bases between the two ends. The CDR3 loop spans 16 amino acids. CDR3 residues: CASTTSDANSGNTIYF. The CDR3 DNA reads TGTGCCAGTACCACTTCTGACGCGAACTCTGGAAACACCATATATTTT.

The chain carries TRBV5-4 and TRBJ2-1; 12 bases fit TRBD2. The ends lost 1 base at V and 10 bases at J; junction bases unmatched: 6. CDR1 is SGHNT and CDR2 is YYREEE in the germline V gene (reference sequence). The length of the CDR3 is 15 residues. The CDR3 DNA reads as TGTGCCAGCAGCTTGACTAGCGGGAGGTCGGGGGAGCAGTTCTTC. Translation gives CASSLTSGRSGEQFF.

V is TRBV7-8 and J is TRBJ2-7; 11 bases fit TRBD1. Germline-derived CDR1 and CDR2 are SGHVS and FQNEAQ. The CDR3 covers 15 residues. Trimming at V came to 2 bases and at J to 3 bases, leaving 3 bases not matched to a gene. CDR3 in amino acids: CASSLSDRGLYEQYF. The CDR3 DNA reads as TGTGCCAGCAGCTTATCGGACAGGGGGCTCTACGAGCAGTACTTC.

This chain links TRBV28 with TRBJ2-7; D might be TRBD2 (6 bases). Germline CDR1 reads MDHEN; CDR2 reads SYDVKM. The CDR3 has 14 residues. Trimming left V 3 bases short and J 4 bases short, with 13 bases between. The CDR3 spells CASSFGGSGYEQYF. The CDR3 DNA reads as TGTGCCAGCAGTTTTGGGGGGTCGGGTTACGAGCAGTACTTC.

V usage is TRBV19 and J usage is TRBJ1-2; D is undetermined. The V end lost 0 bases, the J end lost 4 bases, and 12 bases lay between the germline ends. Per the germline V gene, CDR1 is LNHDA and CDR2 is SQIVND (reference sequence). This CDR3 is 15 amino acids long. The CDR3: CASSIDYWQSYGYTF. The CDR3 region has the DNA TGTGCCAGTAGTATAGATTACTGGCAGTCCTATGGCTACACCTTC.

CDR3 amino acids: CASSEAPDSRNEQYF. CDR3 nucleotides: TGTGCCAGCAGTGAAGCCCCGGACAGTCGGAACGAGCAGTACTTC. The genes are TRBV6-1 and TRBJ2-7, with D tentatively TRBD1 (6 bases). Deletions cut 0 bases from V and 5 bases from J, with 14 bases between. This CDR3 is 15 amino acids long. The germline V gene has CDR1 MNHNS and CDR2 SASEGT.

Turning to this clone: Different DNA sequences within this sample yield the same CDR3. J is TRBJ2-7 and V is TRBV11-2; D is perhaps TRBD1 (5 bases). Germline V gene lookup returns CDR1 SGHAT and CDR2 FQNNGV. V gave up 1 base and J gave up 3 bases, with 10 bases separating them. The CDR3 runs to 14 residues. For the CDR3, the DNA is TGTGCCAGCAGCTTAGGATTCGACAGCTACGAGCAGTACTTC. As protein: CASSLGFDSYEQYF.

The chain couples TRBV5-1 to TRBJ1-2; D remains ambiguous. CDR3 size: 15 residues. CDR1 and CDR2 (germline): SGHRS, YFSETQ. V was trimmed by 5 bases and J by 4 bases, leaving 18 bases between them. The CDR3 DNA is TGCGCCAGCAGGGCCGGTGGCGAGGGATTCTATGGCTACACCTTC. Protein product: CASRAGGEGFYGYTF.

The CDR3 DNA sequence: TGCAGCGCCACGCTTTCTAGCGGCGCGGGCACCGGGGAGCTGTTTTTT. It specifies CSATLSSGAGTGELFF. V usage is TRBV29-1 and J usage is TRBJ2-2, with 7 bases lining up with TRBD2. This CDR3 region has 16 residues. Germline trimming cut 7 bases from V and 4 bases from J; bases unmatched to any gene: 15. Germline CDR1 and CDR2: SQVTM and ANQGSEA.

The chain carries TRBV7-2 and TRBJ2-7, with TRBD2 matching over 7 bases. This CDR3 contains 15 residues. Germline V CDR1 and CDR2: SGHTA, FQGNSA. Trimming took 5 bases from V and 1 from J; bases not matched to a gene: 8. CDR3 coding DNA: TGTGCCAGCAGCCCCATTGGACTAGAATCCTACGAGCAGTACTTC. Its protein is CASSPIGLESYEQYF.

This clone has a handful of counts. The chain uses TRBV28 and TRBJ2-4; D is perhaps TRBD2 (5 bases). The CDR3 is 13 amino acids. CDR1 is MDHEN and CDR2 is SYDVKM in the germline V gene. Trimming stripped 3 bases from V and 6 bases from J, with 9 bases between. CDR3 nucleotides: TGTGCCAGCAGTTTTCGGCGGGTAAACATTCAGTACTTC. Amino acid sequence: CASSFRRVNIQYF.

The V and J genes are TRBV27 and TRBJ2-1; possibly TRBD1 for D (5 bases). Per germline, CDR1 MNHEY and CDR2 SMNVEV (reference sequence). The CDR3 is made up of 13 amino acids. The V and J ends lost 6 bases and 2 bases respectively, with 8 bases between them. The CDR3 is CASRKGPYNEQFF. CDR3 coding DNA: TGTGCCAGCAGAAAGGGGCCCTACAATGAGCAGTTCTTC.

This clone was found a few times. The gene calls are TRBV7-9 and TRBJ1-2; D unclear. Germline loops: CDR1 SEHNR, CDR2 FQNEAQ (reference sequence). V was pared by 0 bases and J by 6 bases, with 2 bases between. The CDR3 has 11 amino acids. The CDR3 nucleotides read TGTGCCAGCAGCTTAGCGGATGGCTACACCTTC. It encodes CASSLADGYTF.